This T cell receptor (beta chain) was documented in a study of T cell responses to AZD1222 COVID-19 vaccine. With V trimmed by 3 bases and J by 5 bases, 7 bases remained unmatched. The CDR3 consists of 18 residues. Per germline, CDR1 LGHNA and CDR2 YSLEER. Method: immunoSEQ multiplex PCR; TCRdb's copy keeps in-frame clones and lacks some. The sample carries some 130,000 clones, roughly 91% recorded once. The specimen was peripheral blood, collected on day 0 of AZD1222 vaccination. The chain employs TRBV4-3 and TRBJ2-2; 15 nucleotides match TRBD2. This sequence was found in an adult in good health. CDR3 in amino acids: CASSHGRTSGGGTGELFF. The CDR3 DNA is TGCGCCAGCAGCCATGGCCGGACTAGCGGGGGGGGTACCGGGGAGCTGTTTTTT.